The present entry profiles one T cell receptor (beta chain) with its context. V was pared by 6 bases and J by 2 bases, with 13 bases between. The CDR3 sequence is 15 residues long. Both 60 Vbeta primers and 13 Jbeta primers went into the PCR. TCRdb's copy holds only in-frame clones and misses some; the assay was immunoSEQ multiplex PCR. Recorded for this sample: around 150,000 clones. The data belong to a study of cytomegalovirus exposure and HLA in healthy donors. The TCR originated in a man younger than 40 in good health and CMV-seronegative. This sequence joins TRBV23-1 and TRBJ2-2; D might be TRBD1 (6 bases). TRBV23-1 is assigned to the ORF class and has an uncertain function. Sequencing was carried out using PBMCs. CDR3 protein: CASSSGTPNTGELFF. The CDR3 DNA reads as TGCGCCAGCAGCTCCGGGACACCCAACACCGGGGAGCTGTTTTTT.